This T cell receptor beta chain was sequenced during a study of blood T cell repertoires in COVID-19. Germline V gives CDR1 MDHEN, CDR2 SYDVKM. There are 15 residues in the CDR3. V gave up 6 bases and J gave up 0 bases, with 12 bases separating them. In the authors' methods: Reference gene primer amplification gave nucleated cell count estimates. TCRdb keeps only in-frame clones here, not all; method: immunoSEQ multiplex PCR. V and J calls and clone size follow that table, whereas D and trimming were derived from the DNA. The data contain over 400,000 clones, 75% to 90% of them singletons. Sequenced: PBMCs or T cells enriched from blood (not recorded which). This rearrangement joins TRBV28 to TRBJ1-5; D might be TRBD1 (6 bases). The clonotype originates from an older woman who had recovered from COVID-19. CDR3 residues: CASRRDNYSNQPQHF. The CDR3 DNA sequence: TGTGCCAGCAGGAGGGACAACTATAGCAATCAGCCCCAGCATTTT.